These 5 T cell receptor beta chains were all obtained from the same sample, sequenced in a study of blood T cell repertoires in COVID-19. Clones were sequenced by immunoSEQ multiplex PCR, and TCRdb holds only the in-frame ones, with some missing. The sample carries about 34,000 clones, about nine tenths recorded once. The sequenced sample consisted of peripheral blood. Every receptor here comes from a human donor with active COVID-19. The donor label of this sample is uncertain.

CDR3 in DNA: TGTGCCAGCAGTGAATGGGGGACACAGGATACCTACGAGCAGTACTTC. This sequence encodes CASSEWGTQDTYEQYF. The chain links TRBV25-1 to TRBJ2-7; maybe TRBD1 (6 bases). The V and J ends lost 1 base and 2 bases respectively, with 15 bases between them. The CDR3 consists of 16 residues. Germline lookup yields CDR1 MGHDK and CDR2 SYGVNS.

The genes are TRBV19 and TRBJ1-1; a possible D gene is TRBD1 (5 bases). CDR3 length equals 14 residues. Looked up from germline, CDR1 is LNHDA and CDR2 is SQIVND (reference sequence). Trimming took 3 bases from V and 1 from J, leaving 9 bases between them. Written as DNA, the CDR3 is TGTGCCAGTAGTATTTTCGGGGGGAACACTGAAGCTTTCTTT. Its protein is CASSIFGGNTEAFF.

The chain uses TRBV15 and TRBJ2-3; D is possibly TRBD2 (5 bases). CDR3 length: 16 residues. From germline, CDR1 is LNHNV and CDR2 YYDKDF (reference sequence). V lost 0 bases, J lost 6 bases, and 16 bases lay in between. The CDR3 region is CATSRERETLGDTQYF. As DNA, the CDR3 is TGTGCCACCAGCAGAGAAAGGGAGACCCTGGGGGATACGCAGTATTTT.

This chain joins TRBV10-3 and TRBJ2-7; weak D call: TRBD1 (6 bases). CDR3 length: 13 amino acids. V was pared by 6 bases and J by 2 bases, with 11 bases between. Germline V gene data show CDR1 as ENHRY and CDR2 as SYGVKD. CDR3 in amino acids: CAISAGTTYEQYF. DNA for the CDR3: TGTGCCATCAGCGCAGGGACAACCTACGAGCAGTACTTC.

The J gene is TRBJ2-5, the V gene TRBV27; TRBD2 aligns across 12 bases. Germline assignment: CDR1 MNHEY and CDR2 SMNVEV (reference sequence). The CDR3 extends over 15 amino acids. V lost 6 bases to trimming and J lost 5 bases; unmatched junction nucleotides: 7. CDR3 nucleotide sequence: TGTGCCAGCAGGATCAGTCTAGCGGGGGGGGAGACCCAGTACTTC. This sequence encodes CASRISLAGGETQYF.